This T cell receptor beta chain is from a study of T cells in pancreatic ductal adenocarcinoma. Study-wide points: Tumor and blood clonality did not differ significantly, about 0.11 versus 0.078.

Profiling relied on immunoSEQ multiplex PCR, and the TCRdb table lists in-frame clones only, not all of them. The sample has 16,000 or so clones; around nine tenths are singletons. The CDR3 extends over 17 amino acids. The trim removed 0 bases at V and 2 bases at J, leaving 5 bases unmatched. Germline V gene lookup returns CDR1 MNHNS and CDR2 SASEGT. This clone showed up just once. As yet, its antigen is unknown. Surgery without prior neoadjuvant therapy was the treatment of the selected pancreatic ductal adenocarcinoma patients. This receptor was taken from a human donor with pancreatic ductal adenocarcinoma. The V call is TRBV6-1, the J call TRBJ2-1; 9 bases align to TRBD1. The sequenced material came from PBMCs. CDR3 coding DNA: TGTGCCAGCAGTGAAGCTTGGACAGGGGTTACCTACAATGAGCAGTTCTTC. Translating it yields CASSEAWTGVTYNEQFF.